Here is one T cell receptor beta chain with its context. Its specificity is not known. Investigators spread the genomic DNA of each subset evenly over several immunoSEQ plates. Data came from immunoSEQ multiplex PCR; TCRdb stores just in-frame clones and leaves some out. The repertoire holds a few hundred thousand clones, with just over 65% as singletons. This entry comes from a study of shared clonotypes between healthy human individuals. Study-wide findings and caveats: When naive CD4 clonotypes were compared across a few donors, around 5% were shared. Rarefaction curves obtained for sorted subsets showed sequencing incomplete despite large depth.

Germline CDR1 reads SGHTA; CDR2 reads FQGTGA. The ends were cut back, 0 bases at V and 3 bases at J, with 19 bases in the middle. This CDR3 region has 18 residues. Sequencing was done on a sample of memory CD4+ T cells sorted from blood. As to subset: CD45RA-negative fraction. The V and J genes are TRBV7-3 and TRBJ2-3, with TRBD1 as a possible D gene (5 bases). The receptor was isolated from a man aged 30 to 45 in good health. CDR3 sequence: CASSLTPAQGTWTDTQYF. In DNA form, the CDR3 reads TGTGCCAGCAGCTTAACCCCCGCGCAGGGTACATGGACAGATACGCAGTATTTT. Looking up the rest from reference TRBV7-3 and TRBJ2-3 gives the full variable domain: GAGVSQTPSNKVTEKGKYVELRCDPISGHTALYWYRQSLGQGPEFLIYFQGTGAADDSGLPNDRFFAVRPEGSVSTLKIQRTERGDSAVYLCASSLTPAQGTWTDTQYFGPGTRLTVL.